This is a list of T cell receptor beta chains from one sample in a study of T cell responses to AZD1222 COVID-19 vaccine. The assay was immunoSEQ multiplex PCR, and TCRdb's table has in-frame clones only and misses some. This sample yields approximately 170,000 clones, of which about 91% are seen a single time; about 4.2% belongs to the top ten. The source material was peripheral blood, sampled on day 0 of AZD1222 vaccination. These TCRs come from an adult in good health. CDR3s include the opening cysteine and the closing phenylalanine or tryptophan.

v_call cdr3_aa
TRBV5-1 CASSPGGGSYGYTF
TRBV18 CASSPNRGSNYGYTF
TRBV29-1 CSATSGTLYNEQFF
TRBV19 CASSRTGLDGNQPQHF
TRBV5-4 CASSPLAGGPDTQYF
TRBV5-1 CASSPTPATGGNEQFF
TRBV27 CASSLLQERASYEQYF
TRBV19 CASSINPGGGEQYF
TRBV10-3 CAIKGGDNSPLHF
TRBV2 CASVGLSGSPLHF
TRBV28 CASRGTRNQPQHF
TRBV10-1 CASSEGTSGYEQYF
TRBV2 CASSVMGDEQYF
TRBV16 CASSLAGQGYSPLHF
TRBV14 CASSQDFHNEQFF
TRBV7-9 CASSLGASGRYEQYF
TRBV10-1 CASSPGLPTDTQYF
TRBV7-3 CASSLREREDEQFF
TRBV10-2 CASRDRAWDTEAFF
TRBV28 CASSSLLRGAGGNYGYTF
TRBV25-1 CASSEYGELFF
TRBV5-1 CASSPSTGTYEQYF
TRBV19 CASSVQLDSLTNYGYTF
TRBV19 CASSIRFGEETQYF
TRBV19 CASRRLLAGGGYNEQFF
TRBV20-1 CSASPAGGGTGGDTQYF
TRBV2 CASTRDRANNEQFF
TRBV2 CASSTGVPNYGYTF
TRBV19 CASSSQGYTNEKLFF
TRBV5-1 CASSSVGLENTEAFF
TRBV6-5 CASSRTLFGSPLHF
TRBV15 CATSRDRENSPLHF
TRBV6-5 CASSYLGQGETQYF
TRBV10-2 CASSEPPTDSNQPQHF
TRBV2 CASSPRGRLLAFF
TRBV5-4 CASSPRAGGAETQYF
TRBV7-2 CASRSGPTATYEQYF
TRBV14 CASSQVLASSGNTIYF
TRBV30 CAWREDSGYNSPLHF
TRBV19 CASSIDMGQSYGYTF
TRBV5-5 CASSLAIGPRGYEQYF
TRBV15 CATSREGEEQYF
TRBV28 CASIAGAGIAKNIQYF
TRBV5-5 CASSRFATNEKLFF
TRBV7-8 CASSSDTGAETQYF
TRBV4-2 CASSQSSGTSGRALYEQYF
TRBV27 CASSSSGDTQYF
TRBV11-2 CASSFSGLLREQYF
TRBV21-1 CASSKGAIRGIEGYTF
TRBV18 CASSAGANGGELFF
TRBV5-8 CASSRAEGSLNTEAFF
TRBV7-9 CASSRHRTSYEQYF
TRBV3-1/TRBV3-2 CASSRTNYGYTF
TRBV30 CAWASGRRTDTQYF
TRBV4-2 CASSQEGESRYGYTF
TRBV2 CASSGDSGSNQPQHF
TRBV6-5 CASSVYDRGLAEQYF
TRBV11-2 CASSPQTSGSWGNEQFF
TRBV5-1 CASSYLAGGPDTQYF
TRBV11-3 CASSLGYGTGANVLTF